Presented here are 5 T cell receptor beta chains from one specimen sequenced in a study of cytomegalovirus exposure and HLA in healthy donors. Researchers ran the PCR with 60 Vbeta and 13 Jbeta primers. Method: immunoSEQ multiplex PCR; TCRdb's copy keeps in-frame clones and lacks some. The table lists about 160,000 clones, roughly four fifths of them singletons, with roughly 1.6% in the top ten. The material sequenced was PBMCs. Source of these receptors: a man aged 35-49 years in good health and CMV-seronegative.

Only a few counts were recorded for this clone. V is TRBV19 and J is TRBJ1-2; possibly TRBD1 for D (5 bases). Germline V CDR1 and CDR2: LNHDA, SQIVND (reference sequence). The V and J ends lost 4 bases and 6 bases respectively, with 21 bases between them. The CDR3 runs to 16 residues. CDR3 coding DNA: TGTGCCAGTAGTACCGGCAACATTTGGGGGGACGATGGCTACACCTTC. Translating gives CASSTGNIWGDDGYTF. The whole variable domain, filled in from reference TRBV19 and TRBJ1-2, reads DGGITQSPKYLFRKEGQNVTLSCEQNLNHDAMYWYRQDPGQGLRLIYYSQIVNDFQKGDIAEGYSVSREKKESFPLTVTSAQKNPTAFYLCASSTGNIWGDDGYTFGSGTRLTVV.

The rearrangement joins TRBV18 to TRBJ2-7; 12 positions agree with TRBD2. Trimming removed 5 bases from V and 6 bases from J; junction bases left unmatched: 11. The germline V gene encodes CDR1 KGHSH and CDR2 LQKENI. CDR3 length: 16 residues. CDR3 DNA: TGTGCCAGCTCAACCCTAGCGACTAGCGGGAGAGGCGAGCAGTACGTC. This encodes CASSTLATSGRGEQYV.

This clone was observed a few times. V gene TRBV6-5 combines with J gene TRBJ2-2; a possible D gene is TRBD1 (6 bases). Germline V CDR1 and CDR2: MNHEY, SVGAGI. The CDR3 sequence is 14 residues long. Trimming shortened V by 7 bases and J by 5 bases, and 14 bases separated the two germline ends. The CDR3 DNA reads TGTGCCAGCATTAACAGGGAAATGACCGGGGAGCTGTTTTTT. Protein product: CASINREMTGELFF.

Here the CDR3 reads CASSWSYGSTDTQYF. The CDR3 coding sequence is TGTGCCAGCAGTTGGTCATACGGGAGCACAGATACGCAGTATTTT. The rearrangement joins TRBV2 to TRBJ2-3, with unresolved D. The CDR3 sequence is 15 residues long. The germline V gene encodes CDR1 SNHLY and CDR2 FYNNEI. Between the trimmed V and J ends, which lost 5 bases and 0 bases, there was a span of 12 bases.

The chain has TRBV18 and TRBJ2-7, with 7 bases that match TRBD1. CDR3 length: 14 residues. V lost 5 bases, J lost 0 bases, and 4 bases stayed unmatched. Germline V gene data show CDR1 as KGHSH and CDR2 as LQKENI. CDR3 coding DNA: TGTGCCAGCTCATCCGGACAGGTCTCCTACGAGCAGTACTTC. As protein: CASSSGQVSYEQYF.